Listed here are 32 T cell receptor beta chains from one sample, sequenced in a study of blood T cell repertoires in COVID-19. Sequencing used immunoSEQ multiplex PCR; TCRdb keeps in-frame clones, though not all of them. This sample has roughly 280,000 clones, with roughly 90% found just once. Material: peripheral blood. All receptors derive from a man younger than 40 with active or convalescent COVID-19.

This chain's CDR3 is CASSQGAGRVFF. In DNA, the CDR3 is TGTGCCAGCAGTCAGGGGGCAGGACGGGTTTTCTTT. The V and J genes are TRBV6-6 and TRBJ1-1; TRBD1 agrees at 8 bases. Per germline, CDR1 MNHNY and CDR2 SVGAGI (reference sequence). This CDR3 spans 12 amino acids. J lost 13 bases, V lost 5 bases, and 9 bases had no gene match.

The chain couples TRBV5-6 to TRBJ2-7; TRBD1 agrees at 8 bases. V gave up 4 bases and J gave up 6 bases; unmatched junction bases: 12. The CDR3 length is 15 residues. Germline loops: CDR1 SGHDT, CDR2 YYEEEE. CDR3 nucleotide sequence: TGTGCCAGCAGCCGAAGGACAGGGCCTACGTCCGAGCAGTACTTC. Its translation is CASSRRTGPTSEQYF.

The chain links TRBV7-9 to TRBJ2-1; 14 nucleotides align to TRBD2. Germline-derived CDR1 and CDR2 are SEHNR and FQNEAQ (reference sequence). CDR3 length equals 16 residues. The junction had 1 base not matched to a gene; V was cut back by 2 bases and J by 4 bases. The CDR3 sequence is CASSLRTSGRYNEQFF. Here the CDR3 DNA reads TGTGCCAGCAGCTTACGGACTAGCGGGAGGTACAATGAGCAGTTCTTC.

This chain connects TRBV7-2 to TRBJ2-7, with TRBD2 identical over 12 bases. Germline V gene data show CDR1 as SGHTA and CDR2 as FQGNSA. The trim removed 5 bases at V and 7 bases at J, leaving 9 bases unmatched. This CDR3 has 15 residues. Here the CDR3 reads CASSPTSGGLLEQYF. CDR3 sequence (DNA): TGTGCCAGCAGCCCGACTAGCGGGGGATTACTTGAGCAGTACTTC.

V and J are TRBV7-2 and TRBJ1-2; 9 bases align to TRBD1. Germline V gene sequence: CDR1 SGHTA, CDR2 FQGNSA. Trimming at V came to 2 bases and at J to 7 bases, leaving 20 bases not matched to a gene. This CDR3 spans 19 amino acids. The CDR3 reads CASSLYRSSRDRVGTGYTF. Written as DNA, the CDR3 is TGTGCCAGCAGCTTATACAGGTCGAGCCGGGACAGGGTGGGGACTGGCTACACCTTC.

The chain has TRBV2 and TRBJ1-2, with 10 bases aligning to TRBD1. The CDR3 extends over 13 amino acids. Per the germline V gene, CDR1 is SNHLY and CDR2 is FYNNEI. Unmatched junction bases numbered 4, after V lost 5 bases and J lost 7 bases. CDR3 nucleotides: TGTGCCAGCAGTCCGACAGGGGGCGGTGGCTACACCTTC. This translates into CASSPTGGGGYTF.

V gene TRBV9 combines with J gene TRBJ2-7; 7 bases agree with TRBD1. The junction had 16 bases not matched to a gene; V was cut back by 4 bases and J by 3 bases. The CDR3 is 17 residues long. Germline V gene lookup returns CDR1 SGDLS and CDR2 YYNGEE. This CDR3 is CASSRFGDEGARYEQYF. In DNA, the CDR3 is TGTGCCAGCAGCAGATTCGGCGATGAGGGGGCACGCTACGAGCAGTACTTC.

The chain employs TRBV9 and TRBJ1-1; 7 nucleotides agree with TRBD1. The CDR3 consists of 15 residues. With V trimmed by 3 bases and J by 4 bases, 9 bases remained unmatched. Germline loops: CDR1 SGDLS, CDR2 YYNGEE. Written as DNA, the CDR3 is TGTGCCAGCAGCGGACAGGGCAGGGGAGGCACTGAAGCTTTCTTT. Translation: CASSGQGRGGTEAFF.

The CDR3 protein is CASSQEEAGRTEAFF. The DNA for the CDR3 is TGCGCCAGCAGCCAAGAGGAGGCGGGAAGGACTGAAGCTTTCTTT. V gene TRBV4-1 combines with J gene TRBJ1-1; D is ambiguous. CDR1 is MGHRA, CDR2 YSYEKL, per germline. Trimming shortened V by 0 bases and J by 5 bases, and 13 bases separated the two germline ends. This CDR3 is 15 amino acids long.

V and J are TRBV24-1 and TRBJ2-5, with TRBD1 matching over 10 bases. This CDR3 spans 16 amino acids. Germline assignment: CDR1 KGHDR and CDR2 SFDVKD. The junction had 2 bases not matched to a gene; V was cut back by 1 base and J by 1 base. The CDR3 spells CATSDFRDRGQETQYF. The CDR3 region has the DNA TGTGCCACCAGTGATTTTCGGGACAGGGGCCAAGAGACCCAGTACTTC.

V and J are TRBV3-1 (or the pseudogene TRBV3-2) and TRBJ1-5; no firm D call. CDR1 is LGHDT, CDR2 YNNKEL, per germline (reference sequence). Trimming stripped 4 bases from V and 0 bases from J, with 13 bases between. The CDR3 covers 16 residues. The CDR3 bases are TGTGCCAGCAGCCTGGGCGCCCCTGATAGCAATCAGCCCCAGCATTTT. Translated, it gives CASSLGAPDSNQPQHF.

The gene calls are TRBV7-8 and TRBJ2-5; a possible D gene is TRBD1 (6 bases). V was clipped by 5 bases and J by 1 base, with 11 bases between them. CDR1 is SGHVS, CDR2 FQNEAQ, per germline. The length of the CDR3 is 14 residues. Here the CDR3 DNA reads TGTGCCAGCAGCAAGACAGGACTCCAAGAGACCCAGTACTTC. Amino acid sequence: CASSKTGLQETQYF.

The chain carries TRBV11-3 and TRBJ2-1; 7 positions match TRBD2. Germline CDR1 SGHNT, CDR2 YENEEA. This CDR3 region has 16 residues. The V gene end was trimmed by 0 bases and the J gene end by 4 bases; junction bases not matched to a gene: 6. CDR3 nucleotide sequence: TGTGCCAGCAGCTTAGAAGCGGGGACCCCTTACAATGAGCAGTTCTTC. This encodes CASSLEAGTPYNEQFF.

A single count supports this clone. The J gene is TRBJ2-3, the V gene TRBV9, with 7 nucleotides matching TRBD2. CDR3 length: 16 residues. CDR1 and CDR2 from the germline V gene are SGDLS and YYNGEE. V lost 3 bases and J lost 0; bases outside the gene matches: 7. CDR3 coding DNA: TGTGCCAGCAGCGCACGAGCGGGGACTAGCACAGATACGCAGTATTTT. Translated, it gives CASSARAGTSTDTQYF.

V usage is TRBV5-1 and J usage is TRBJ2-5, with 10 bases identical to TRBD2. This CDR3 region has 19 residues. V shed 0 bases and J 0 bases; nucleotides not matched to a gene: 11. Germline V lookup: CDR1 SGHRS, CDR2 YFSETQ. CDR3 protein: CASSLGPSGGGTHQETQYF. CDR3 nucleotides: TGCGCCAGCAGCTTGGGACCCAGCGGGGGGGGCACTCACCAAGAGACCCAGTACTTC.

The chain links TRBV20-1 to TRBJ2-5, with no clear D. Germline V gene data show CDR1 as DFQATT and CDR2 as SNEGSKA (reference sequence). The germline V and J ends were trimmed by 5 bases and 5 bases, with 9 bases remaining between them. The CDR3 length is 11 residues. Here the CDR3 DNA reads TGCAGTGCTGCCCATCAGGAGACCCAGTACTTC. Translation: CSAAHQETQYF.

The CDR3 protein is CASSRGSMSGDGYTF. In DNA form, the CDR3 reads TGTGCCAGCAGCCGGGGTTCGATGTCAGGAGATGGCTACACCTTC. The V gene is TRBV6-5, the J gene TRBJ1-2; D remains unclear. The CDR3 contains 15 residues. CDR1 is MNHEY and CDR2 is SVGAGI in the germline V gene. Trimming pared 6 bases from V and 6 bases from J, leaving 20 bases between.

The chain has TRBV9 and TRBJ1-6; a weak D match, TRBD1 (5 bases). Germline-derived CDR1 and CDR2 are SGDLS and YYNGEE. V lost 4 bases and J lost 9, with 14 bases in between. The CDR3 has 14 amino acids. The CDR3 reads CASSSRTGLSPLHF. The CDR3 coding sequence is TGTGCCAGCAGCTCGAGAACAGGTCTTTCACCCCTCCACTTT. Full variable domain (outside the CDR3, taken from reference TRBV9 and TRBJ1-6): DSGVTQTPKHLITATGQRVTLRCSPRSGDLSVYWYQQSLDQGLQFLIQYYNGEERAKGNILERFSAQQFPDLHSELNLSSLELGDSALYFCASSSRTGLSPLHFGNGTRLTVT.

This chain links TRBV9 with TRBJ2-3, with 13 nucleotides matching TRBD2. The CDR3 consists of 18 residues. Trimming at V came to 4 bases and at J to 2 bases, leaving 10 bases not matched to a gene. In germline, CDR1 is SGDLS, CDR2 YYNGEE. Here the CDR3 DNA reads TGTGCCAGCAGCTTTACAGGACTAGCGGGGGCGCCCACAGATACGCAGTATTTT. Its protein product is CASSFTGLAGAPTDTQYF.

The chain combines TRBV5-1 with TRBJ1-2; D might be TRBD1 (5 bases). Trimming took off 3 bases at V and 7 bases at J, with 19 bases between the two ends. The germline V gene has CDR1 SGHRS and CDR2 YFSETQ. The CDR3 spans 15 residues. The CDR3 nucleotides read TGCGCCAGCAGCTCAGGATCGGGGGGTGTAGTTGGCTACACCTTC. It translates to CASSSGSGGVVGYTF.

The CDR3 loop reads CASSQDPPGLRTDTQYF. The CDR3 DNA reads TGTGCCAGCAGCCAAGACCCTCCGGGACTACGCACAGATACGCAGTATTTT. The chain links TRBV3-1 (or the pseudogene TRBV3-2) to TRBJ2-3; 7 bases are shared with TRBD2. This CDR3 has 17 residues. Germline V lookup: CDR1 LGHDT, CDR2 YNNKEL (reference sequence). V lost 0 bases and J lost 1; bases outside the gene matches: 7.

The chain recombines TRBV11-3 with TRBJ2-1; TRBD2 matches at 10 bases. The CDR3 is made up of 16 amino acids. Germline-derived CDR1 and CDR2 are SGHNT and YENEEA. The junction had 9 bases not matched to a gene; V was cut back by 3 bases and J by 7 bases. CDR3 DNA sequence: TGTGCCAGCAGCTTCGACCTCCAGCGGGGGGGAAATGAGCAGTTCTTC. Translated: CASSFDLQRGGNEQFF.

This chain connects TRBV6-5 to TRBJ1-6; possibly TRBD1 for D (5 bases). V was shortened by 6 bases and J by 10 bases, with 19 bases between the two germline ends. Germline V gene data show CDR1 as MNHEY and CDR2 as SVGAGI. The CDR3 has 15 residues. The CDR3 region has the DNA TGTGCCAGCAGCCGCCTGGGCAGGGCGCAGTCACCCCTCCACTTT. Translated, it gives CASSRLGRAQSPLHF.

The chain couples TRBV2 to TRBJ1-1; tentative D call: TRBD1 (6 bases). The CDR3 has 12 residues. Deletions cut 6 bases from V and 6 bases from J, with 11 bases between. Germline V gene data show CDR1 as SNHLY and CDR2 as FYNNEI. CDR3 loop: CASRDSVSEAFF. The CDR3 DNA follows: TGTGCCAGCAGGGACAGCGTCTCTGAAGCTTTCTTT.

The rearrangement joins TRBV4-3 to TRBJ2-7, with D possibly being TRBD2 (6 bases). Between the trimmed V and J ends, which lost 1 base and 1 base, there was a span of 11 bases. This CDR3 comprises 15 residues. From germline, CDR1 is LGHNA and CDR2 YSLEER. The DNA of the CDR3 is TGCGCCAGCAGCCAAGTGTTCGCGGGGTCCTACGAGCAGTACTTC. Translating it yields CASSQVFAGSYEQYF.

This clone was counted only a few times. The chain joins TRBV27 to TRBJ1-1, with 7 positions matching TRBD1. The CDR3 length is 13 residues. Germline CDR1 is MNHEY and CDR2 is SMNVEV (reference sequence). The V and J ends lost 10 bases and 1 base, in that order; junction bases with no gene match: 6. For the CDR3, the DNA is TGTGCCACCAAGCACAGGGGGAACACTGAAGCTTTCTTT. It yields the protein CATKHRGNTEAFF.

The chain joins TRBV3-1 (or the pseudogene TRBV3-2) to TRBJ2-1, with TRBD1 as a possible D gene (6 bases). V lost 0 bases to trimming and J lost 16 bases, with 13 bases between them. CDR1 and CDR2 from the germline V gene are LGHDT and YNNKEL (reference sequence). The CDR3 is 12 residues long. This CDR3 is CASSQEWGTPFF. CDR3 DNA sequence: TGTGCCAGCAGCCAAGAGTGGGGGACACCCTTCTTC.

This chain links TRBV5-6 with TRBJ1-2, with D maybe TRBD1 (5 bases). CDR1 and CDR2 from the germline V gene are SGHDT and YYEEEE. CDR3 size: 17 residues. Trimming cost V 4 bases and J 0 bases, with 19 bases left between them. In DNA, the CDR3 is TGTGCCAGCAGCCCATTTGGAAGGGGAAGAGCTAACTATGGCTACACCTTC. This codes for CASSPFGRGRANYGYTF. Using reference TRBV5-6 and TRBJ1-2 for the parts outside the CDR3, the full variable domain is DAGVTQSPTHLIKTRGQQVTLRCSPKSGHDTVSWYQQALGQGPQFIFQYYEEEERQRGNFPDRFSGHQFPNYSSELNVNALLLGDSALYLCASSPFGRGRANYGYTFGSGTRLTVV.

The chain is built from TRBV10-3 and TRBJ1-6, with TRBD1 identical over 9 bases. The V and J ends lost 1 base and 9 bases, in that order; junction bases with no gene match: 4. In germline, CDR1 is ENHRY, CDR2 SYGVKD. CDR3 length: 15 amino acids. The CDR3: CAISELSTGGSPLHF. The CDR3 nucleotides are TGTGCCATCAGTGAGTTGTCGACAGGGGGTTCACCCCTCCACTTT.

CDR3 protein: CAWSGTSIDEQFF. CDR3 coding DNA: TGTGCCTGGAGTGGGACTAGTATTGATGAGCAGTTCTTC. The chain combines TRBV30 with TRBJ2-1; 7 positions agree with TRBD2. The germline CDR1 and CDR2 sequences are GTSNPN and SVGIG (reference sequence). The CDR3 spans 13 residues. The V gene end was trimmed by 1 base and the J gene end by 8 bases; junction bases not matched to a gene: 5. Filled out from reference TRBV30 and TRBJ2-1, the complete variable domain reads SQTIHQWPATLVQPVGSPLSLECTVEGTSNPNLYWYRQAAGRGLQLLFYSVGIGQISSEVPQNLSASRPQDRQFILSSKKLLLSDSGFYLCAWSGTSIDEQFFGPGTRLTVL.

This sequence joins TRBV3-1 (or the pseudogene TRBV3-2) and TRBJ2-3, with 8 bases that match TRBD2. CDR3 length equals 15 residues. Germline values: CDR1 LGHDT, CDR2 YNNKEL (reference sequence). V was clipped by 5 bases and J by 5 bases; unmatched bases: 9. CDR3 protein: CASSFGGAPGDTQYF. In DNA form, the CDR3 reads TGTGCCAGCAGCTTCGGGGGGGCCCCTGGAGATACGCAGTATTTT.

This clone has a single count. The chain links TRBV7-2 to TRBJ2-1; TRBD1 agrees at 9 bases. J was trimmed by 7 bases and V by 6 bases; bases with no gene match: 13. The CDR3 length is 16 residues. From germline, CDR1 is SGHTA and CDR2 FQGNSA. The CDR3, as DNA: TGTGCCAGCAGAATGACGGCCGGGACAGGGAGGAATGAGCAGTTCTTC. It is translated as CASRMTAGTGRNEQFF.